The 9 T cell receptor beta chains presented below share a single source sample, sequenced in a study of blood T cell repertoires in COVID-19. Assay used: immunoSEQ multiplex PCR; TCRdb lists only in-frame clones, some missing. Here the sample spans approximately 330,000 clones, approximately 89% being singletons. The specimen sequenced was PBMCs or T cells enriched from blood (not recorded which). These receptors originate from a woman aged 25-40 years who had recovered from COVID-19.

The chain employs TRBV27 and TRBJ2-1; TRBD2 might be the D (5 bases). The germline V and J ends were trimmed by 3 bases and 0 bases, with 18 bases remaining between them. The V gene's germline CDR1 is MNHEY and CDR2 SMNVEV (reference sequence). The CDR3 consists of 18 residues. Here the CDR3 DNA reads TGTGCCAGCAGTTTCATATATGCGGGTGGTAGCTCCTACAATGAGCAGTTCTTC. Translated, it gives CASSFIYAGGSSYNEQFF.

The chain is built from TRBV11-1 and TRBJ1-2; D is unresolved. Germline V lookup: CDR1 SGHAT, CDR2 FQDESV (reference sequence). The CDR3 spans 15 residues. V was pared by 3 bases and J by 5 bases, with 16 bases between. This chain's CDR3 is CASSFGRSPPYGYTF. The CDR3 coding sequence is TGTGCCAGCAGCTTCGGCCGGAGCCCCCCTTATGGCTACACCTTC.

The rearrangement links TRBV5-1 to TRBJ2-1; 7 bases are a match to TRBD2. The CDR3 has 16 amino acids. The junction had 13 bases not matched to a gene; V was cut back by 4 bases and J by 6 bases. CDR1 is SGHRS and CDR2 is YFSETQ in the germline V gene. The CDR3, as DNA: TGCGCCAGCAGCCTGACCTGGGGCGGGAGTATCAATGAGCAGTTCTTC. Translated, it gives CASSLTWGGSINEQFF.

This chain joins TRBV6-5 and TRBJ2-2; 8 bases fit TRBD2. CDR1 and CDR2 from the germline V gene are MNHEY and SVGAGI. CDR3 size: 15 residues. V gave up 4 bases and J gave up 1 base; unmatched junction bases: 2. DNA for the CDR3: TGTGCCAGCAGTTCCCTAGCGGGGAACACCGGGGAGCTGTTTTTT. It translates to CASSSLAGNTGELFF.

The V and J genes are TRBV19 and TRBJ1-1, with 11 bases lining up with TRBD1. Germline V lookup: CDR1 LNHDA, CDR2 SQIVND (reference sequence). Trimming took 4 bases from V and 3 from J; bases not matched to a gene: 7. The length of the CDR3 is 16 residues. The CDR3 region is CASSTRDRGFYTEAFF. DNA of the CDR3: TGTGCCAGTAGTACTCGGGACAGGGGGTTCTACACTGAAGCTTTCTTT.

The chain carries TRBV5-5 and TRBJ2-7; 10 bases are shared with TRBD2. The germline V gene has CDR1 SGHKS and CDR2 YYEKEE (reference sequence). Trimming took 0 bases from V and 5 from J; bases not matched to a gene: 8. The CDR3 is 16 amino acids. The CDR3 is CASSLEREGIVHEQYF. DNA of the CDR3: TGTGCCAGCAGCTTGGAGCGGGAGGGGATCGTCCACGAGCAGTACTTC.

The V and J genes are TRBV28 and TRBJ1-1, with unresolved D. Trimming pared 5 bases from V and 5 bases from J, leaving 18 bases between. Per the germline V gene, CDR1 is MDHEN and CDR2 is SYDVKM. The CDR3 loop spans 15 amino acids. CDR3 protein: CASSTPGEGRTEAFF. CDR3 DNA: TGTGCCAGCAGTACCCCCGGGGAGGGAAGGACTGAAGCTTTCTTT.

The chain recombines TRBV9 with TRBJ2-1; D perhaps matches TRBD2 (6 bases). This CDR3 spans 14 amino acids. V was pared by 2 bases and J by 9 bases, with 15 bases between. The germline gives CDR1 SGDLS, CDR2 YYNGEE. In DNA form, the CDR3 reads TGTGCCAGCAGCGTCCGGGACTTCCACGTTGAGCAGTTCTTC. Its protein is CASSVRDFHVEQFF.

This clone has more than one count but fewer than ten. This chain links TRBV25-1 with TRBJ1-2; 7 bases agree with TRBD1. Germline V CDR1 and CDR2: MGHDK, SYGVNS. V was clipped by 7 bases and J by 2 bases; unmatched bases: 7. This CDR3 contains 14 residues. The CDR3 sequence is CASTGTGANYGYTF. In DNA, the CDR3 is TGTGCCAGCACCGGCACAGGGGCGAACTATGGCTACACCTTC.